This note documents a single T cell receptor (beta chain) sequence. Its target is not known. The entry originates in a study of T cell responses to AZD1222 COVID-19 vaccine. V gave up 5 bases and J gave up 5 bases; unmatched junction bases: 7. Germline V gene sequence: CDR1 SGHTS, CDR2 YDEGEE. The CDR3 loop spans 14 amino acids. Profiling relied on immunoSEQ multiplex PCR, and the TCRdb table lists in-frame clones only, not all of them. The repertoire holds 100,000 to 150,000 clones, more than 85% seen once, with approximately 12% in the top ten. The study's findings and limits: Donors were largely white British and mainly female; clonal diversity was possibly underestimated.

This TCR was sampled from an adult in good health. V is TRBV5-8 and J is TRBJ2-5, with 9 nucleotides matching TRBD1. The material was peripheral blood, obtained on day 0 of MenACWY control vaccination. As DNA, the CDR3 is TGTGCCAGCAGACAGGGGGCCGCGTCGGAGACCCAGTACTTC. It codes for CASRQGAASETQYF.